This T cell receptor beta chain was captured in a study of glioma-infiltrating T cells. Study-level information: Before surgery, glioma patients received dexamethasone for at most six days.

This clonotype showed up just once. Given the absence of the conserved phenylalanine or tryptophan at the CDR3 end, a read error is likely. The iRepertoire nested amplicon-rescue multiplex PCR amplified TCR alpha and beta CDR3s from RNA. Input was roughly 95-400 ng of tissue mRNA or PBMC total RNA. TCRdb re-analysed the multiplex PCR reads in MiXCR, keeping a single row per CDR3 protein. The sample holds about 400,000 distinct CDR3 sequences, roughly two fifths seen once. The germline V gene encodes CDR1 MNHNS and CDR2 SASEGT. V dropped 4 bases and J dropped 6; count of bases not matched to a gene: 6. This CDR3 has 14 residues.

The sequence was collected from a human donor with low-grade glioma or glioblastoma, undergoing nonglioma brain surgery, or in good health (not recorded which). The sequenced sample was glioma tissue, nonneoplastic brain tissue, or PBMCs (not recorded which). This chain links TRBV6-1 with TRBJ2-7; 10 bases are shared with TRBD2. The CDR3 is CASSALLAGVEQYS. CDR3 nucleotide sequence: TGTGCCAGCAGTGCCCTCCTAGCGGGAGTCGAGCAGTACTCC.